This T cell receptor beta chain was captured in a study of response to subunit inactivated influenza vaccine. Notes on this clonotype: Its antigen is undetermined.

Trimming cost V 6 bases and J 2 bases, with 15 bases left between them. CDR1 DFQATT and CDR2 SNEGSKA come from the germline V gene (reference sequence). This CDR3 contains 14 residues. The study, taken as a whole, reports: The authors offered the suggestion that each seasonal influenza vaccination recruits few new T cells.

Each CDR3 protein is one row after TCRdb ran MiXCR on the RT-PCR reads. The table shows around 710,000 distinct CDR3 sequences, with roughly 13% occurring only once. This rearrangement joins TRBV20-1 to TRBJ2-3; D gene ambiguous. The sample in question was PBMCs from blood, obtained 14 to 15 days before vaccination. This sequence originates from a middle-aged man who received an inactivated influenza vaccine. The chain's CDR3 is CSAASSMNTDTQYF. The CDR3 DNA sequence: TGCAGTGCCGCCTCAAGTATGAACACAGATACGCAGTATTTT.